Presented here are 6 T cell receptor beta chains from one specimen sequenced in a study of monozygotic twins with inflammatory bowel disease. After re-calling the 5' RACE reads, TCRdb lists one entry per CDR3 protein, DNA absent. The sample's table shows around 380,000 distinct CDR3 sequences. Sequenced input: blood. These receptors all come from a human donor with ulcerative colitis or Crohn's disease, or a healthy co-twin of an affected twin (not recorded which).

The V gene is TRBV10-3, the J gene TRBJ1-1; checking the TCRdb D call of TRBD1 is not possible without DNA. The CDR3 extends over 14 amino acids. CDR1 is ENHRY, CDR2 SYGVKD, per germline. Here the CDR3 reads CAIRPQGRNTEAFF.

This chain joins TRBV5-5 and TRBJ1-1; TCRdb gives TRBD1 as the D gene, but with no DNA this cannot be confirmed. The CDR3 has 17 residues. The germline gives CDR1 SGHKS, CDR2 YYEKEE (reference sequence). CDR3 sequence reads: CASSLAWARGYSTEAFF. The full variable domain, completed using reference TRBV5-5 and TRBJ1-1, is DAGVTQSPTHLIKTRGQQVTLRCSPISGHKSVSWYQQVLGQGPQFIFQYYEKEERGRGNFPDRFSARQFPNYSSELNVNALLLGDSALYLCASSLAWARGYSTEAFFGQGTRLTVV.

The V and J genes are TRBV6-1 and TRBJ1-2; there is no DNA to check the TCRdb D call of TRBD1. The CDR3 spans 17 residues. Germline lookup yields CDR1 MNHNS and CDR2 SASEGT. The CDR3 loop is CATTRGGASIGVRGYTF.

The chain employs TRBV27 and TRBJ2-5; lacking DNA, the TRBD1 call made by TCRdb goes unchecked. Germline CDR1 MNHEY, CDR2 SMNVEV (reference sequence). The CDR3 contains 13 residues. This chain's CDR3 is CASSFTGKETQYF.

The V and J genes are TRBV10-3 and TRBJ1-1; TCRdb outputs TRBD1, but without DNA this stays unchecked. The germline gives CDR1 ENHRY, CDR2 SYGVKD. This CDR3 region has 12 residues. The CDR3 protein is CAISESGGKAFF.

This chain uses TRBV29-1 with TRBJ2-1; the D call of TRBD2 rests on TCRdb alone, since no DNA is present to check it. Germline CDR1 reads SQVTM; CDR2 reads ANQGSEA. This CDR3 has 12 amino acids. CDR3 region: CSVGLAVGEQFF.